Following are 17 T cell receptor beta chains from one sample sequenced in a study of T cells in Graves' hyperthyroidism and ophthalmopathy (dated by TCRdb to about 2019). The protocol used for the library was multiplex PCR. The sequencing machine was an Illumina HiSeq 2000. TCR beta CDR3 regions were amplified from RNA transcripts. The TCR CDR3 was subjected to a first round of RT-PCR using the HTBI primer set and the Qiagen OneStep RT-PCR kit. The public sequencing data were trimmed at Q25 with fastp and processed into clonotypes with MiXCR by TCRdb, which kept only in-frame beta chains. Rows merge per CDR3 protein into single entries with the most common DNA and genes. This sample lists around 340,000 distinct CDR3 sequences; approximately 18% were detected once. The ten largest clones represent roughly 35% of the sample. The sequencing input was blood. The source of these receptors is a woman in her twenties or thirties with Graves' hyperthyroidism that later progressed to Graves' ophthalmopathy.

V usage is TRBV25-1 and J usage is TRBJ1-1, with D unresolved. Germline V gene data show CDR1 as MGHDK and CDR2 as SYGVNS. This CDR3 contains 14 residues. V dropped 4 bases and J dropped 3 bases, with 12 bases sitting between them. The CDR3 DNA sequence: TGTGCCAGCAGTGTACTAGGGAGTGACACTGAAGCTTTCTTT. Residues: CASSVLGSDTEAFF.

This clonotype was counted a single time. The chain carries TRBV6-2 or TRBV6-3 and TRBJ2-5; D might be TRBD1 or TRBD2, each matching 5 bases. V shed 8 bases and J shed 5 bases, with 24 bases lying between them. The germline V gene encodes CDR1 MNHEY and CDR2 SVGEGT. This CDR3 contains 16 residues. The CDR3 DNA reads as TGTGCCAGCCGCGATTGGGGGAACCCTTGGGGGGAGACCCAGTACTTC. Its translation is CASRDWGNPWGETQYF.

This clonotype was detected ten times or more. The chain recombines TRBV5-6 with TRBJ1-1; possibly TRBD1 for D (5 bases). CDR1 is SGHDT and CDR2 is YYEEEE in the germline V gene. V dropped 0 bases and J dropped 0 bases, with 9 bases sitting between them. The CDR3 runs 15 residues. The CDR3 spells CASSLEGALNTEAFF. DNA of the CDR3: TGTGCCAGCAGCTTGGAAGGGGCCCTGAACACTGAAGCTTTCTTT.

This clonotype appeared many times. The V call is TRBV9, the J call TRBJ1-2; 7 bases are a match to TRBD1. Germline values: CDR1 SGDLS, CDR2 YYNGEE. Germline trimming cut 4 bases from V and 1 base from J; bases unmatched to any gene: 13. This CDR3 contains 17 residues. CDR3 coding DNA: TGTGCCAGCAGCCCCGGTGCGGGACAGAGATTTAACTATGGCTACACCTTC. This codes for CASSPGAGQRFNYGYTF.

This clonotype was counted between two and nine times. One end of the junction fails to match germline, which may point to a read error. V usage is TRBV2 and J usage is TRBJ2-1; D gene unclear. Per germline, CDR1 SNHLY and CDR2 FYNNEI. CDR3 length: 13 amino acids. For the CDR3, the DNA is TGTACCAGCACTTGGAGCAGGAACAATGAGCAGTTCTTC. The encoded protein is CTSTWSRNNEQFF.

The CDR3 protein is CASSHITGTSIIYEQYF. The CDR3 DNA reads TGCGCCAGCAGCCATATCACCGGGACTAGCATTATCTACGAGCAGTACTTC. The J gene is TRBJ2-7, the V gene TRBV4-1; TRBD2 matches at 9 bases. Germline lookup yields CDR1 MGHRA and CDR2 YSYEKL. The CDR3 spans 17 residues. V shed 3 bases and J 3 bases; nucleotides not matched to a gene: 12.

Many counts were recorded for this clonotype. The V call is TRBV18, the J call TRBJ1-5; 9 bases fit TRBD1. Trimming removed 3 bases from V and 7 bases from J; junction bases left unmatched: 7. The CDR3 runs to 15 residues. CDR1 KGHSH and CDR2 LQKENI come from the germline V gene. CDR3 in amino acids: CASSPSTGGTQPQHF. The DNA for the CDR3 is TGTGCCAGCTCACCGTCTACAGGGGGCACCCAGCCCCAGCATTTT.

The gene calls are TRBV20-1 and TRBJ2-2; D is perhaps TRBD2 (7 bases). This CDR3 has 14 residues. CDR1 DFQATT and CDR2 SNEGSKA come from the germline V gene (reference sequence). Trimming cost V 3 bases and J 4 bases, with 12 bases left between them. CDR3 nucleotides: TGCAGTGCTAGGCGGGGGCGGAGCACCGGGGAGCTGTTTTTT. Translated, it gives CSARRGRSTGELFF.

This clonotype was detected a few times. This chain connects TRBV25-1 to TRBJ2-7; 7 nucleotides line up with TRBD2. The CDR3 totals 16 residues. Unmatched junction bases numbered 12, after V lost 4 bases and J lost 3 bases. Germline loops: CDR1 MGHDK, CDR2 SYGVNS. The CDR3 DNA reads as TGTGCCAGCAGTGGAGTATTTGGGGACTACCGCTACGAGCAGTACTTC. This sequence encodes CASSGVFGDYRYEQYF.

This clonotype was picked up a small number of times. This chain links TRBV4-1 with TRBJ2-1; D remains ambiguous. CDR3 length: 16 residues. Per germline, CDR1 MGHRA and CDR2 YSYEKL. V was shortened by 1 base and J by 4 bases, with 14 bases between the two germline ends. Here the CDR3 reads CASSQGFLVKYNEQFF. CDR3 nucleotide sequence: TGCGCCAGCAGCCAAGGATTTTTGGTAAAATACAATGAGCAGTTCTTC.

This clonotype was counted ten times or more. This chain joins TRBV12-3 or TRBV12-4 and TRBJ2-1; D remains unclear. The CDR3 has 14 amino acids. The V and J ends lost 3 bases and 5 bases respectively, with 11 bases between them. In DNA form, the CDR3 reads TGTGCCAGCAGTTTTGAATGGTGGGACAATGAGCAGTTCTTC. The encoded protein is CASSFEWWDNEQFF.

This clonotype showed up many times. The rearrangement joins TRBV6-1 to TRBJ1-6, with D perhaps matching TRBD1 (5 bases). Trimming pared 1 base from V and 10 bases from J, leaving 11 bases between. The CDR3 loop spans 14 amino acids. Germline CDR1 MNHNS, CDR2 SASEGT. The CDR3 nucleotides are TGTGCCAGCAGTGAAGTTCGGGGGTTCTCACCCCTCCACTTT. Residues: CASSEVRGFSPLHF.

This clonotype appeared many times. The gene calls are TRBV11-1 and TRBJ2-6, with 7 bases aligning to TRBD1. From germline, CDR1 is SGHAT and CDR2 FQDESV (reference sequence). V lost 5 bases and J lost 1; bases outside the gene matches: 8. The CDR3 is 17 amino acids. CDR3 loop: CASSPQGSWSGANVLTF. Written as DNA, the CDR3 is TGTGCCAGCAGCCCACAGGGGTCTTGGTCTGGGGCCAACGTCCTGACTTTC.

The chain links TRBV19 to TRBJ2-7; D gene uncertain. Germline CDR1 and CDR2: LNHDA and SQIVND (reference sequence). This CDR3 has 14 residues. Trimming removed 3 bases from V and 0 bases from J, with 9 bases in between. In DNA form, the CDR3 reads TGTGCCAGTAGTATCGCCCCTATCTCCTACGAGCAGTACTTC. This encodes CASSIAPISYEQYF.

This clonotype was counted only a few times. A read error may be the cause here, since a much bigger clone is one base away. This chain joins TRBV5-1 and TRBJ1-1; TRBD1 might be the D (6 bases). V was clipped by 0 bases and J by 0 bases, with 9 bases between them. Germline CDR1 SGHRS, CDR2 YFSETQ. CDR3 length: 15 amino acids. This chain's CDR3 is CASSLEQGLNTEAFF. The CDR3 nucleotides are TGCGCCAGCAGCTTGGAGCAGGGGCTGAACACTGAAGCTTTCTTT.

This clonotype was counted only a few times. The chain joins TRBV4-2 to TRBJ1-4, with D possibly being TRBD1 (6 bases). V was pared by 1 base and J by 3 bases, with 9 bases between. Per the germline V gene, CDR1 is LGHNA and CDR2 is YNFKEQ. The CDR3 contains 15 residues. The CDR3 DNA reads as TGTGCCAGCAGCCAAGTGGGGGCTTCTAATGAAAAACTGTTTTTT. Encoded protein: CASSQVGASNEKLFF.

This clonotype was observed many times. V gene TRBV12-3 or TRBV12-4 combines with J gene TRBJ2-1, with D tentatively TRBD2 (7 bases). The CDR3 covers 15 residues. V lost 3 bases, J lost 5 bases, and 14 bases lay in between. In DNA form, the CDR3 reads TGTGCCAGCAGTTTGGGGGGGGGGCCTCACAATGAGCAGTTCTTC. Its translation: CASSLGGGPHNEQFF.